This is a list of T cell receptor beta chains from one sample in a study of blood T cells in healthy people across ages. TCRdb fed the 5' RACE reads into MiXCR, producing one record per CDR3 protein. The data show approximately 680,000 distinct CDR3 sequences, roughly 30% seen once. Specimen: blood. These receptors came from an elderly woman in good health. CDR3s include the opening cysteine and the closing phenylalanine or tryptophan. D genes are given only for firm matches. Clone size is given for some rows only: seen once, a few or many times, or a class if the clone is expanded.

clone_size	v_call	j_call	d_call	cdr3_nt	cdr3_aa
NA	TRBV4-3	TRBJ1-2	TRBD1	TGCGCCAGCAGCCAAGGGGGCTGGGACAGGGAAAGAGAAGGCTACACCTTC	CASSQGGWDREREGYTF
many	TRBV7-8	TRBJ2-3	NA	TGTGCCAGCAGCTTAGCCAACCGGAACACAGATACGCAGTATTTT	CASSLANRNTDTQYF
NA	TRBV11-2	TRBJ2-7	TRBD1	TGTGCCAGCAGACAAGGACAGGGGGCGCACAATGAGCAGTACTTC	CASRQGQGAHNEQYF
many	TRBV12-3/TRBV12-4	TRBJ2-6	NA	TGTGCCAGCAGTCAGGGAGCCGGTGGGGCCAACGTCCTGACTTTC	CASSQGAGGANVLTF
many	TRBV30	TRBJ1-2	NA	TGTGCCTGGAGTCCATCGGGGGGCTATGGCTACACCTTC	CAWSPSGGYGYTF
NA	TRBV12-3/TRBV12-4	TRBJ2-3	NA	TGTGCCAGCAGAAGACGGGGTGGTGCAGATGCGCAGTATTTT	CASRRRGGADAQYF
NA	TRBV20-1	TRBJ2-7	NA	TGCAGTGCTAGTAAGGGGAACGAGCAGTACTTC	CSASKGNEQYF
many	TRBV7-9	TRBJ2-1	NA	TGTGCCAGCAGCCGTGTCGTAGGGGGAGTCGGCGATGAGCAGTTCTTC	CASSRVVGGVGDEQFF
NA	TRBV6-1	TRBJ1-6	TRBD1	TGTGCCAGCAGTGAAGTATCCAGGACAGGTCTATCTCCCCGCCACTTT	CASSEVSRTGLSPRHF
many	TRBV7-2	TRBJ2-7	NA	TGTGCCAGCAGGGGAAGGGCCACTGGGGAGCAGTACTTC	CASRGRATGEQYF
many	TRBV20-1	TRBJ2-5	NA	TGCAGTGCGCCCCGTGGGACCGCGGCGAGCGAGACCCAGTACTTC	CSAPRGTAASETQYF
NA	TRBV9	TRBJ2-7	TRBD1	TGTGCCAGCAGCGAGCGGGACAGGGGTTACGAGCAGTACTTC	CASSERDRGYEQYF
many	TRBV3-1	TRBJ2-5	NA	TGTGCCAGCAGCCATGTGGGGGGGCTTGAGAGAGAGACCCAGTACTTC	CASSHVGGLERETQYF
NA	TRBV12-3/TRBV12-4	TRBJ2-7	TRBD2	TGTGCCAGCAGTCCCGGACTAGCGAGGCGCTACGAGCAGTACTTC	CASSPGLARRYEQYF
many	TRBV7-3	TRBJ2-5	NA	TGTGCCAGCAGCTTAACTTCAGCAGTACAAGAGACCCAGTACTTC	CASSLTSAVQETQYF
few	TRBV5-1	TRBJ2-1	NA	TGCGCCAGCAGTCCCCGGGACACCATTAGGGGACTAAAGTTCTTC	CASSPRDTIRGLKFF
NA	TRBV5-1	TRBJ1-1	NA	TGCGCCAGCACCGACAGCAGTAGAAACACTGAAGCTTTCTTT	CASTDSSRNTEAFF
NA	TRBV5-1	TRBJ2-1	NA	TGCGCCAGCAGCTTGGCCCTTTTGGGGCTGGGTGAGCAGTTCTTC	CASSLALLGLGEQFF
many	TRBV12-3/TRBV12-4	TRBJ1-2	NA	TGTGCCAGCAGTTTACCGCCGGGGAGTTATGGCTACACCTTC	CASSLPPGSYGYTF
many	TRBV5-1	TRBJ2-7	NA	TGCGCCAGCAGCCCCTGGGGGGTTTACGAGCAGTACTTC	CASSPWGVYEQYF
once	TRBV7-8	TRBJ2-1	NA	TGTGCCAGCACCTTCGGGAGTGACAATGAGCAGTTCTTC	CASTFGSDNEQFF
NA	TRBV11-2	TRBJ2-5	NA	TGTGTCAGCAGCTTAGATGCGGGAATGGAGACCCAGTACTTC	CVSSLDAGMETQYF
many	TRBV4-3	TRBJ2-3	NA	TGCGCCAGCAGCCCCAAGCGAGGTAGCACAGATACGCAGTATTTT	CASSPKRGSTDTQYF
NA	TRBV19	TRBJ1-2	NA	TGTGCCAGTAGTTTTCACGGACAGAACCTTAACTATGGCTACACCTTC	CASSFHGQNLNYGYTF
many	TRBV6-6	TRBJ1-1	NA	TGTGCCAGCAGTTACAAGCCCGACACGACTGAAGCTTTCTTT	CASSYKPDTTEAFF
NA	TRBV10-3	TRBJ2-1	TRBD2	TGTGCCACTACAGCAGCGGGAGGAAAGGGCAATGAGCAGTTCTTC	CATTAAGGKGNEQFF
many	TRBV20-1	TRBJ1-6	TRBD1	TGCAGTGCTAGAGATCGGGGCAGGGGGCTCGATTCACCCCTCCACTTT	CSARDRGRGLDSPLHF
NA	TRBV7-8	TRBJ2-5	NA	TGTGCCAGCAGCTTAGCGGAGCGGGAGACCCAGTACTTC	CASSLAERETQYF
NA	TRBV5-5	TRBJ2-5	TRBD2	TGTGCCGGCAGCCCCGTGACGAGCGGGGGAGAGACCCAGTACTTC	CAGSPVTSGGETQYF
many	TRBV27	TRBJ2-3	TRBD1	TGTGCCAGCAGTATTGGGACAGGGGCCACAGATACGCAGTATTTT	CASSIGTGATDTQYF
many	TRBV7-2	TRBJ1-5	NA	TGTGCCAGTACGTGGGACAACAATCAGCCCCAGCATTTT	CASTWDNNQPQHF
many	TRBV10-3	TRBJ2-5	TRBD2	TGTGCCTCTTCTAGCGGGGGGGGGCAAGAGACCCAGTACTTC	CASSSGGGQETQYF
few	TRBV30	TRBJ2-7	TRBD1	TGTGCCTGGAGTGTTAGGGGGCGCTGGGGCGAGCAGTACTTC	CAWSVRGRWGEQYF
NA	TRBV16	TRBJ1-1	NA	TGTGCCAGCAGCCAATACTGGGGATTGAACACTGAAGCTTTCTTT	CASSQYWGLNTEAFF
many	TRBV28	TRBJ1-2	NA	TGTGCCAGCTCCGAACCTAACTATGGCTACACCTTC	CASSEPNYGYTF
few	TRBV6-5	TRBJ1-4	TRBD1	TGTGCCAGCAGTGGGACAGGGGGCTTTTATGAAAAACTGTTTTTT	CASSGTGGFYEKLFF
many	TRBV14	TRBJ2-6	NA	TGTGCCAGCAGCCAAGATTCGGATTCTTTATCTGGGGCCAACGTCCTGACTTTC	CASSQDSDSLSGANVLTF
NA	TRBV7-2	TRBJ1-1	NA	TGTGCCAGCAGCCCTAAGATATGGGGAGCTTTCTTT	CASSPKIWGAFF
many	TRBV29-1	TRBJ2-1	NA	TGCAGCGTTGAACTGGGGACATCTAATATCAATGAGCAGTTCTTC	CSVELGTSNINEQFF
NA	TRBV7-2	TRBJ2-6	TRBD2	TGTGCCAGCAGCGCTAGCGGGAGGTACTCTGGGGCCAACGTCCTGACTTTC	CASSASGRYSGANVLTF
NA	TRBV7-8	TRBJ2-7	NA	TGTGCCAGCAGCTTCGGACAAGAATACGAGCAGTACTTC	CASSFGQEYEQYF
many	TRBV29-1	TRBJ1-2	NA	TGCAGCGTTGATCAGGGTGGCTACACCTTC	CSVDQGGYTF
once	TRBV7-6	TRBJ2-7	TRBD1	TGTGCCAGCAGCTTAGGGGACAGCGACTACGAGCAGTACTTC	CASSLGDSDYEQYF
NA	TRBV15	TRBJ1-5	NA	TGTGCCACCAGCAGAGACAGGAGCAATCAGCCCCAGCATTTT	CATSRDRSNQPQHF
once	TRBV29-1	TRBJ2-2	NA	TGCAGCAGCGGCTCGAACACCGGGGAGCTGTTTTTT	CSSGSNTGELFF